Listed below are T cell receptor beta chains from one sample, sequenced in a study of T cell responses to AZD1222 COVID-19 vaccine. Assay: immunoSEQ multiplex PCR; the TCRdb copy retains only in-frame clones and omits some. This table holds around 86,000 clones, 90% found once. Source: peripheral blood, taken on day 0 of AZD1222 vaccination. These receptors all come from an adult in good health. CDR3s include the opening cysteine and the closing phenylalanine or tryptophan. Fields, in order: V gene, J gene, CDR3 protein.

TRBV2	TRBJ1-2	CASSTQGNYGYTF
TRBV11-3	TRBJ2-2	CASSPTSGGADTGELFF
TRBV7-3	TRBJ2-3	CASSRGISPSTDTQYF
TRBV19	TRBJ1-5	CASSLQNSNQPQHF
TRBV6-1	TRBJ1-5	CASSEGGSRPTQHF
TRBV4-1	TRBJ2-1	CASSPRTGSPYNEQFF
TRBV5-3	TRBJ1-4	CARSLVLTVRETNEKLFF
TRBV6-2/TRBV6-3	TRBJ1-6	CASSYAGQIYNSPLHF
TRBV21-1	TRBJ2-7	CASSSRTHNYEQYF
TRBV3-1/TRBV3-2	TRBJ1-1	CATQPGDEAFF
TRBV7-9	TRBJ1-6	CASSGLGGPYNSPLHF
TRBV5-1	TRBJ1-2	CASSLGQLYMTNYGYTF
TRBV6-1	TRBJ1-6	CASREDGRNSPLHF
TRBV7-9	TRBJ2-7	CASTTTGGAYEQYF
TRBV9	TRBJ2-3	CASSVGNSADTQYF
TRBV5-1	TRBJ2-3	CASTPGQEGADTQYF
TRBV5-1	TRBJ2-2	CASRKQGANTGELFF
TRBV6-2/TRBV6-3	TRBJ1-2	CASSSLGREWGGYTF
TRBV29-1	TRBJ1-1	CSVLLGGGTEAFF
TRBV18	TRBJ1-5	CASSTGNNQPQHF
TRBV21-1	TRBJ2-5	CASSRGETQYF
TRBV6-5	TRBJ1-1	CASSYSSRGKAFF
TRBV7-2	TRBJ2-7	CASSLVFRGDEQYF
TRBV2	TRBJ1-1	CASSVQGANTEAFF
TRBV7-9	TRBJ1-1	CASARMNTEAFF
TRBV30	TRBJ2-1	CAWSLDRNQFF
TRBV5-1	TRBJ2-2	CASSSKGLAGGELFF
TRBV6-5	TRBJ1-1	CASSLTGGRGNTEAFF
TRBV14	TRBJ1-1	CASTTGGGARTEAFF
TRBV27	TRBJ2-7	CASRKQDAGYEQYF
TRBV14	TRBJ1-2	CASSQDNGQIYGYTF
TRBV5-5	TRBJ1-1	CASRDQTTLKNTEAFF
TRBV4-3	TRBJ2-7	CASTPQGSNEQYF
TRBV5-5	TRBJ2-1	CASSSKAATSYNEQFF
TRBV18	TRBJ1-6	CASSPAGTGRSPLHF
TRBV9	TRBJ2-2	CASSIGQGAKTGELFF
TRBV3-1/TRBV3-2	TRBJ2-1	CASSQLGLDGSTEQFF
TRBV30	TRBJ1-2	CAWTTGYAYTF
TRBV2	TRBJ2-2	CASSDRGVGELFF
TRBV7-2	TRBJ1-6	CASSSGQGGHSPLHF
TRBV19	TRBJ1-5	CASRPEHRNQPQHF
TRBV23-1	TRBJ2-3	CASSPGTGEETDTQYF
TRBV19	TRBJ1-1	CASIPGIRFMNTEAFF
TRBV15	TRBJ1-3	CATSEGKTIYF
TRBV5-1	TRBJ1-2	CASSSEDGVYGYTF
TRBV18	TRBJ1-6	CASSVGADSPLHF